This T cell receptor (beta chain) was obtained from a study of shared T cell receptors in the human thymus. The CDR3 consists of 15 residues. Trimming removed 4 bases at V and 4 bases at J, with 16 bases between. CDR1 is MNHEY, CDR2 SVGAGI, per germline. Produced via immunoSEQ multiplex PCR; TCRdb's table is partial and in-frame only. The sample contains roughly 710,000 clones, around 85% of which appear only once. These same data were also listed under a study on human thymus T cells. That source adds: The donors were infants in Finland with congenital heart defects, otherwise immunologically healthy. Reports from related research described highly overlapping thymic repertoires among unrelated individuals.

V gene TRBV6-5 combines with J gene TRBJ1-2; D remains ambiguous. The origin of this receptor is a girl in the first two years of life with a congenital heart defect. Sequencing was performed on thymocytes. In nucleotides, the CDR3 is TGTGCCAGCAGTTCTCAGGATAGGGAGACCTATGGCTACACCTTC. It specifies CASSSQDRETYGYTF.